One sample yielded the 26 T cell receptor beta chains listed below, sequenced in a study of cytomegalovirus exposure and HLA in healthy donors. This PCR relied on a set of 60 Vbeta primers and 13 Jbeta primers. Data came from immunoSEQ multiplex PCR; TCRdb stores just in-frame clones and leaves some out. There are 110,000 or so clones in the sample; roughly 15% occur only once, and roughly 0.8% lies in the top ten. The sequenced sample consisted of PBMCs. The source is a female donor in good health and CMV-seronegative.

A few counts support this clone. The rearrangement joins TRBV19 to TRBJ1-4, with 7 bases identical to TRBD1. The CDR3 has 15 amino acids. Looked up from germline, CDR1 is LNHDA and CDR2 is SQIVND (reference sequence). The junction had 4 bases not matched to a gene; V was cut back by 3 bases and J by 3 bases. The CDR3 spells CASSIPRGPNEKLFF. The CDR3 DNA reads as TGTGCCAGTAGTATTCCAAGGGGGCCTAATGAAAAACTGTTTTTT.

This CDR3 is CASSLRQGAIKDEQFF. CDR3 DNA: TGTGCCAGCAGTTTACGGCAGGGGGCGATTAAAGATGAGCAGTTCTTC. The chain couples TRBV28 to TRBJ2-1, with TRBD1 identical over 8 bases. This CDR3 is built from 16 residues. Trimming took 2 bases from V and 8 from J; bases not matched to a gene: 11. The V gene's germline CDR1 is MDHEN and CDR2 SYDVKM.

The J gene is TRBJ2-7, the V gene TRBV5-1, with 12 bases aligning to TRBD2. The CDR3 runs to 16 residues. Trimming cost V 4 bases and J 4 bases; bases outside gene matches: 9. Germline values: CDR1 SGHRS, CDR2 YFSETQ. CDR3 in amino acids: CASSPGTSGSFYEQYF. The CDR3 coding sequence is TGCGCCAGCAGCCCAGGGACTAGCGGGTCTTTTTACGAGCAGTACTTC.

There are a few counts of this clone. The chain carries TRBV19 and TRBJ1-5; D is uncertain. With 2 bases removed from V and 4 bases from J, the gap between germline ends came to 21 bases. The CDR3 covers 18 residues. From germline, CDR1 is LNHDA and CDR2 SQIVND (reference sequence). The CDR3 DNA follows: TGTGCCAGTAGTATAATCCTAGGGTGGGGAGAAAGGAATCAGCCCCAGCATTTT. This sequence encodes CASSIILGWGERNQPQHF.

This clone has a handful of counts. This sequence joins TRBV6-6 and TRBJ2-3; 11 bases match TRBD2. V was pared by 6 bases and J by 1 base, with 6 bases of the junction left unmatched. CDR1 is MNHNY and CDR2 is SVGAGI in the germline V gene (reference sequence). There are 16 residues in the CDR3. DNA for the CDR3: TGTGCCAGCAGAAGAGGGACTAGCGGAGGCACAGATACGCAGTATTTT. Translation: CASRRGTSGGTDTQYF.

This clone has just a few counts. The rearrangement joins TRBV7-2 to TRBJ2-3; no reliable D call. The germline V and J ends were trimmed by 4 bases and 2 bases, with 10 bases remaining between them. The germline V gene has CDR1 SGHTA and CDR2 FQGNSA. CDR3 length: 14 amino acids. The chain's CDR3 is CASSSAINTDTQYF. DNA of the CDR3: TGTGCCAGCAGCTCTGCGATAAACACAGATACGCAGTATTTT.

The chain combines TRBV29-1 with TRBJ2-7, with D perhaps matching TRBD2 (5 bases). This CDR3 is built from 12 residues. Trimming left V 2 bases short and J 7 bases short, with 12 bases between. CDR1 and CDR2 from the germline V gene are SQVTM and ANQGSEA. The CDR3 loop is CSVEPAGEEQYF. The DNA of the CDR3 is TGCAGCGTTGAACCAGCCGGGGAGGAGCAGTACTTC.

This clone was observed a handful of times. The rearrangement joins TRBV13 to TRBJ2-1; 14 nucleotides line up with TRBD2. The CDR3 sequence is 17 residues long. With 5 bases clipped from V and 8 bases from J, the junction kept 11 bases outside the gene matches. Germline assignment: CDR1 PRHDT and CDR2 FYEKMQ (reference sequence). The CDR3 here is CASSLRLAGGPADEQFF. The CDR3 coding sequence is TGTGCCAGCAGCCTGAGACTAGCGGGAGGGCCGGCGGATGAGCAGTTCTTC.

The chain joins TRBV5-4 to TRBJ2-3, with TRBD1 identical over 7 bases. There are 15 residues in the CDR3. Germline V lookup: CDR1 SGHNT, CDR2 YYREEE (reference sequence). With 6 bases clipped from V and 1 base from J, the junction kept 8 bases outside the gene matches. The CDR3 protein is CASMGRDSGTDTQYF. The CDR3 bases are TGTGCCAGCATGGGCCGGGACAGCGGCACAGATACGCAGTATTTT.

The chain combines TRBV19 with TRBJ1-5, with D possibly being TRBD1 (5 bases). Germline V gene lookup returns CDR1 LNHDA and CDR2 SQIVND (reference sequence). The CDR3 extends over 15 amino acids. Trimming removed 5 bases from V and 3 bases from J, with 14 bases in between. Written as DNA, the CDR3 is TGTGCCAGTAGTCCAACCGGGGGTAACAATCAGCCCCAGCATTTT. Encoded protein: CASSPTGGNNQPQHF.

The CDR3 loop is CASSPRQNTEAFF. The CDR3 DNA is TGTGCCAGCAGTCCCCGACAGAACACTGAAGCTTTCTTT. The chain uses TRBV6-6 and TRBJ1-1; no clear D. CDR3 length equals 13 residues. Germline CDR1 and CDR2: MNHNY and SVGAGI (reference sequence). The V end lost 5 bases, the J end lost 1 base, and 8 bases lay between the germline ends.

This clone was counted between two and nine times. The rearrangement uses TRBV28 and TRBJ1-5; D perhaps matches TRBD1 (6 bases). The CDR3 contains 15 residues. Trimming took 4 bases from V and 3 from J, leaving 13 bases between them. CDR1 is MDHEN and CDR2 is SYDVKM in the germline V gene. The CDR3 loop is CASSSGGWDNQPQHF. CDR3 DNA: TGTGCCAGCAGTTCGGGGGGCTGGGACAATCAGCCCCAGCATTTT.

This clone was picked up a small number of times. The chain links TRBV7-6 to TRBJ2-1; no reliable D call. V gave up 0 bases and J gave up 6 bases, with 9 bases separating them. In germline, CDR1 is SGHVS, CDR2 FNYEAQ. CDR3 size: 14 residues. Here the CDR3 reads CASSLARLSNEQFF. CDR3 DNA: TGTGCCAGCAGCTTAGCCAGGTTAAGCAATGAGCAGTTCTTC.

This clone came up a few times. The V gene is TRBV5-6, the J gene TRBJ2-1; 8 bases match TRBD2. The CDR3 is 17 amino acids. V was pared by 3 bases and J by 4 bases, with 12 bases of the junction left unmatched. In germline, CDR1 is SGHDT, CDR2 YYEEEE. The DNA of the CDR3 is TGTGCCAGCAGCTCTCGGCTGACTAGCGTCACTTACAATGAGCAGTTCTTC. As protein: CASSSRLTSVTYNEQFF.

This clone was counted a few times. The chain carries TRBV7-9 and TRBJ1-1; TRBD1 matches at 7 bases. In germline, CDR1 is SEHNR, CDR2 FQNEAQ (reference sequence). The CDR3 spans 13 residues. J lost 4 bases, V lost 5 bases, and 4 bases had no gene match. CDR3 in DNA: TGTGCCAGCAGCAGGGACAGTTCCACTGAAGCTTTCTTT. Translating gives CASSRDSSTEAFF.

This clone has only a few counts. The chain links TRBV6-5 to TRBJ2-3; maybe TRBD2 (7 bases). Trimming took 2 bases from V and 5 from J, leaving 17 bases between them. The CDR3 loop spans 16 amino acids. From germline, CDR1 is MNHEY and CDR2 SVGAGI. DNA for the CDR3: TGTGCCAGCAGTTACGTGACGGGGGGCCGTGGAGATACGCAGTATTTT. It encodes CASSYVTGGRGDTQYF.

This clone was seen more than once but under ten times. The gene calls are TRBV7-9 and TRBJ1-1; D perhaps matches TRBD1 (5 bases). Trimming removed 2 bases at V and 0 bases at J, with 10 bases between. Germline CDR1 and CDR2: SEHNR and FQNEAQ (reference sequence). This CDR3 is 15 amino acids long. This CDR3 is CASSLQGPMNTEAFF. The CDR3, as DNA: TGTGCCAGCAGCTTACAGGGCCCAATGAACACTGAAGCTTTCTTT. The full variable domain, rest sourced from reference TRBV7-9 and TRBJ1-1, is DTGVSQNPRHKITKRGQNVTFRCDPISEHNRLYWYRQTLGQGPEFLTYFQNEAQLEKSRLLSDRFSAERPKGSFSTLEIQRTEQGDSAMYLCASSLQGPMNTEAFFGQGTRLTVV.

The J gene is TRBJ2-1, the V gene TRBV13; possible D gene TRBD1, 7 bases. Germline-derived CDR1 and CDR2 are PRHDT and FYEKMQ (reference sequence). Between the trimmed V and J ends, which lost 3 bases and 5 bases, there was a span of 11 bases. This CDR3 contains 14 residues. The CDR3 region is CASSFSGGNNEQFF. In DNA, the CDR3 is TGTGCCAGCAGCTTTTCAGGGGGGAACAATGAGCAGTTCTTC.

This clone was found a few times. One junction end disagrees with the germline gene, perhaps due to a read error. In the same sample, other DNA sequences code for this CDR3. This sequence joins TRBV13 and TRBJ1-1; 7 bases agree with TRBD1. This CDR3 comprises 15 residues. Germline V gene data show CDR1 as PRHDT and CDR2 as FYEKMQ (reference sequence). The CDR3 nucleotides are TGTGCCAGCACCGACAGGGACAGTATGAACACTGAGGCTTTCTTT. Protein: CASTDRDSMNTEAFF.

This clone was observed a few times. This chain's CDR3 is CASSGTSGGALYNEQFF. The CDR3 region has the DNA TGCGCCAGCAGCGGGACTAGCGGGGGGGCTCTCTACAATGAGCAGTTCTTC. The chain has TRBV5-1 and TRBJ2-1, with 16 bases identical to TRBD2. With 4 bases clipped from V and 3 bases from J, the junction kept 4 bases outside the gene matches. Germline CDR1 SGHRS, CDR2 YFSETQ. CDR3 length: 17 amino acids.

This clone showed up just a few times. This chain connects TRBV6-1 to TRBJ2-2; 8 positions match TRBD1. The germline CDR1 and CDR2 sequences are MNHNS and SASEGT. The ends lost 4 bases at V and 2 bases at J; junction bases unmatched: 6. The CDR3 contains 16 residues. CDR3 sequence reads: CASSVQGDPNTGELFF. The CDR3 bases are TGTGCCAGCAGTGTACAGGGGGACCCTAACACCGGGGAGCTGTTTTTT.

The rearrangement uses TRBV27 and TRBJ1-1; D is ambiguous. Germline lookup yields CDR1 MNHEY and CDR2 SMNVEV (reference sequence). The CDR3 has 13 amino acids. Between the trimmed V and J ends, which lost 4 bases and 6 bases, there was a span of 12 bases. The DNA for the CDR3 is TGTGCCAGCAGTTATTCAGTTTATGCTGAAGCTTTCTTT. It specifies CASSYSVYAEAFF.

The chain employs TRBV4-1 and TRBJ2-2; 8 nucleotides match TRBD1. Unmatched junction bases numbered 7, after V lost 2 bases and J lost 5 bases. Germline values: CDR1 MGHRA, CDR2 YSYEKL. This CDR3 spans 16 amino acids. DNA of the CDR3: TGCGCCAGCAGCCAATCAGGGGGCTTAGATACCGGGGAGCTGTTTTTT. Translation gives CASSQSGGLDTGELFF.

A few counts support this clone. V and J are TRBV4-1 and TRBJ2-3; D remains unclear. From germline, CDR1 is MGHRA and CDR2 YSYEKL. V was trimmed by 0 bases and J by 2 bases, leaving 12 bases between them. There are 16 residues in the CDR3. CDR3 bases: TGCGCCAGCAGCCAAGATCCTTTGCGGCTCACAGATACGCAGTATTTT. Amino acids: CASSQDPLRLTDTQYF.

This clone turned up a few times. Here the CDR3 DNA reads TGTGCCAGCAGTCCCCTCTCCCATAGCGGACGCACAGATACGCAGTATTTT. Encoded protein: CASSPLSHSGRTDTQYF. The V gene is TRBV27, the J gene TRBJ2-3; the D gene is possibly TRBD2 (6 bases). The CDR3 runs to 17 residues. CDR1 and CDR2 (germline): MNHEY, SMNVEV (reference sequence). The V end was cut by 5 bases, the J end by 1 base, with 19 bases between.

The chain has TRBV6-5 and TRBJ2-2, with D hard to call. The CDR3 has 12 amino acids. Looked up from germline, CDR1 is MNHEY and CDR2 is SVGAGI. V shed 4 bases and J shed 6 bases, with 6 bases lying between them. This CDR3 reads CASSFQSGELFF. CDR3 nucleotide sequence: TGTGCCAGCAGTTTCCAATCCGGGGAGCTGTTTTTT.